Listed below are T cell receptor beta chains from one sample, sequenced in a study of identical twins. A single record per CDR3 protein comes from TCRdb applying MiXCR to the 5' RACE reads. The data show 1.5 million to 2 million distinct CDR3 sequences, with about 30% seen just once and approximately 0.25% held by the top ten. Sequencing input: cord blood. The origin of the receptors is a newborn girl in good health. The CDR3 runs from the conserved cysteine through the conserved F or W. The D gene is left open where the match is weak. A row's size may be missing; if present it is once, few, many or a size class.

>TRBJ1-2|.|.|TRBV5-1
CASSLLGQAANYGYTF
>.|.|TRBD2|TRBV7-6
CASSLGVRGEGDIQYF
>TRBJ2-2|.|TRBD2|TRBV5-1
CASSLVAGAPNTGELFF
>.|.|.|TRBV2
CASSARQGGNEQYF
>TRBJ1-4|.|TRBD1|TRBV6-1
CASSNHRGGEKLFF
>.|few|.|TRBV18
CASSPNSAETQYF
>TRBJ1-2|few|.|TRBV5-1
CASSLKISGVLQYGYTF
>TRBJ1-6|few|TRBD1|TRBV10-3
CAIRGQESSPLHF
>TRBJ2-6|.|.|TRBV19
CASSIERAGANVLTF
>TRBJ2-3|once|.|TRBV6-1
CASSQVYIGGSSTDTQYF
>TRBJ1-2|many|.|TRBV29-1
CSVEASDGDYGYTF
>TRBJ1-4|few|.|TRBV4-2
CASSQDYGGAGEKLFF
>TRBJ2-1|.|TRBD2|TRBV10-3
CAIRPGLAGGPLSYNEQFF
>TRBJ2-7|few|TRBD2|TRBV28
CASSLGGSGRIYEQYF
>TRBJ1-6|few|.|TRBV13
CASSSRPVSSPLHF
>TRBJ2-7|many|.|TRBV6-2/TRBV6-3
CASSYRSTGTYEQYF
>TRBJ2-7|.|.|TRBV6-5
CASSTRTPYEQYF
>TRBJ1-2|.|.|TRBV20-1
CSARLGTLNYGYTF